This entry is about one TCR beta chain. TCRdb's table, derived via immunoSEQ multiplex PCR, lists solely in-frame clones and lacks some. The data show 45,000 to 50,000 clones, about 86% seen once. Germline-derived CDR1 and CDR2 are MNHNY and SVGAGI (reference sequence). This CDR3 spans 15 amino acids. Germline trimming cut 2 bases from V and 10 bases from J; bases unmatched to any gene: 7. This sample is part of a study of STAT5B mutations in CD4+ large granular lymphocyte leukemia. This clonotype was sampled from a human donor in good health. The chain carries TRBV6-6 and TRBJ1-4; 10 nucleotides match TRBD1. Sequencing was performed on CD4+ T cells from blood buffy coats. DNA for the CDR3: TGTGCCAGCAGTTACCGGGACAGGGGAGGCGGAAAACTGTTTTTT. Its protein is CASSYRDRGGGKLFF.